One TCR beta chain is described in this entry. Its antigen is currently unknown. The data originate from a study of T cells after yellow fever vaccination. TCRdb re-analysed the 5' RACE reads in MiXCR, keeping a single row per CDR3 protein. Of some 350,000 distinct CDR3 sequences in the sample, approximately 9% are singletons; the top ten hold more than 15%. General study points: Abundant bulk-population clonotypes could contaminate the FACS-sorted repertoires.

The V gene lost 6 bases and the J gene lost 6 bases, with 13 bases spanning the gap. This CDR3 has 13 amino acids. The clonotype comes from a man aged 18-30 years who received the YFV17D yellow fever vaccine. The V and J genes are TRBV12-3 or TRBV12-4 and TRBJ2-3; D is uncertain. Here the sequenced sample was PBMCs, taken on the day of the first yellow fever vaccination. The CDR3 is CASRSLVWDTQYF. The CDR3 coding sequence is TGTGCCAGCAGGTCACTGGTATGGGATACGCAGTATTTT.